This T cell receptor (beta chain) originates from a study of T-cell memory formation after mild COVID-19 (dated by TCRdb to 2020 to 2023). Looking at the study overall: TCR sequence clusters from the two donors were found to be largely donor specific. The cohort was made up of two young adult volunteers, one female and one male, who were previously healthy. Longitudinal TCRalpha and TCRbeta repertoire sequencing tracked T-cell clones expanding and contracting after mild COVID-19 in two donors.

This clonotype was recorded many times. The antigen it recognizes is unknown. The input lacks base qualities; no much larger clone sits a single base away. Here is what the overall study found, with its caveats: Contracting CD4+ clones appeared mostly in the CM and EM memory subsets, whereas CD8+ clones were enriched in EMRA. Balanced CD4/CD8 phenotypes were observed for clones contracting from day 15 to 85, whereas a bias towards CD4+ was observed for a second wave of clones expanding from day 15 to 37. The study included only a couple of mild cases, and larger cohorts that include severe cases with pre-infection samples were judged to be necessary. Some responding clones were found in pre-infection memory, which suggests that pre-existing cross-reactive memory T cells took part in the SARS-CoV-2 response. SARS-CoV-2 specificity was not confirmed for the second-wave clones peaking on day 37.

The instrument was an Illumina NovaSeq 6000. Using 5'RACE with constant-segment primers, TCRalpha and TCRbeta cDNA libraries were constructed, with sample barcodes and unique molecular identifiers added in the process. RNA was extracted from every sample with Trizol reagent. The libraries were amplified in two PCR steps, and the second step added a second sample barcode and Illumina TruSeq adapters. The libraries were sequenced on an Illumina NovaSeq using 2 x 150 bp paired-end reads. Concerning the study's data processing: Reads were demultiplexed and collapsed into UMI-guided consensus sequences with migec v1.2.7. Using mixcr v2.1.11, UMI consensuses were aligned to TRA and TRB V and J templates and then assembled into clonotypes. Clonotypes were classified as expanded or contracted when called significant by both edgeR and NoisET, with noise models trained on biological replicates. For edgeR calls, a false discovery rate-adjusted p below 0.01 and a log2 fold-change threshold of 1 were applied. As an exploratory analysis of dynamics, max-normalized trajectories of the 1000 most abundant clonotypes were examined with PCA combined with hierarchical clustering. Separately sequenced CD4+ and CD8+ repertoires were used to assign a CD4 or CD8 phenotype to each responding clone. Using fastp at Q25 and MiXCR, TCRdb reprocessed the public reads and kept productive beta chains. Rows with a matching CDR3 protein are joined into one entry that keeps the most common DNA and genes. The V and J calls reflect TCRdb's pipeline rather than the authors' work. The sample table shows about 260,000 distinct CDR3 sequences, and approximately 8% are seen once. Roughly 22% of the sample is taken by the ten largest.

PBMCs were isolated by Ficoll-Paque density gradient centrifugation. V is shortened by 4 bases, J by 2 bases, and the region joining them spans 15 bases. Including cysteine and phenylalanine, the CDR3 has 15 amino acids. Of the read, only the CDR3 DNA is kept; its 45 bases are in frame from base 1. CDR1 is given as SGHRS and CDR2 as YFSETQ, both from the germline V gene. This clonotype was sampled from a man aged 18-30 years who had mild COVID-19 (a few samples of this study predate the infection). The sample titles of this study are shuffled in the database, so cell type and time point are left out; the donor was told from shared clones. Sequencing used PBMCs or a T cell subset sorted from them (not recorded which). The chain employs TRBV5-1 and TRBJ2-5, and the D gene may be TRBD1, 6 bases matching. The CDR3 region: CASSPRTAVQETQYF. The nucleotides are TGCGCCAGCAGCCCGCGGACAGCCGTACAAGAGACCCAGTACTTC.